The rows below give T cell receptor beta chains drawn from one sample of a study of blood T cell repertoires in COVID-19. Data came from immunoSEQ multiplex PCR; TCRdb stores just in-frame clones and leaves some out. The table shows around 230,000 clones, with around 85% occurring only once. Sequenced material: peripheral blood. The source is a man in his fifties or sixties with COVID-19, enrolled during active disease. The CDR3 runs from the conserved cysteine through the conserved F or W. Each record gives: V gene, D gene, CDR3 protein. D genes are given only for firm matches.

TRBV3-1/TRBV3-2	NA	CASSQREVMGELFF
TRBV5-1	TRBD1	CATRQGASSYEQYF
TRBV27	NA	CASSSPSTGYTEAFF
TRBV19	NA	CASSMIGVGQPQHF
TRBV28	NA	CASSKQISNQPQHF
TRBV6-5	TRBD1	CASSKQGAYGDTQYF
TRBV27	NA	CASSFGFRDTEAFF
TRBV9	TRBD2	CASSGTSGEQYF
TRBV7-2	TRBD2	CASSLSGGFQETQYF
TRBV29-1	TRBD2	CSVRTSGGPDTQYF
TRBV6-2/TRBV6-3	NA	CASSYPIRGIYGYTF
TRBV3-1/TRBV3-2	NA	CASSQDTPGATNEKLFF
TRBV30	TRBD1	CAWSVQRGLGEKLFF
TRBV5-1	NA	CASSYQRNYNEQFF